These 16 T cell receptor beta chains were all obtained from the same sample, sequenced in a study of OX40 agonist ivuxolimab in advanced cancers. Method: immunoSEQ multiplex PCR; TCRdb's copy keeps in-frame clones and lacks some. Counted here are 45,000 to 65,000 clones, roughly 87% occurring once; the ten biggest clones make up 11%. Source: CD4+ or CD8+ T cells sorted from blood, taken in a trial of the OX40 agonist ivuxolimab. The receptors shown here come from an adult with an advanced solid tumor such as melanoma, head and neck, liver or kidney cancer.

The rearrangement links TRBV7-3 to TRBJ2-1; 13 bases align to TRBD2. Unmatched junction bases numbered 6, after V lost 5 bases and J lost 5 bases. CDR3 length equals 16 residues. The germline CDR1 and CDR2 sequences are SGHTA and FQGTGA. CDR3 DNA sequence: TGTGCCAGCAGCCCAGGGACTAGCGGGACGAACAATGAGCAGTTCTTC. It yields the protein CASSPGTSGTNNEQFF.

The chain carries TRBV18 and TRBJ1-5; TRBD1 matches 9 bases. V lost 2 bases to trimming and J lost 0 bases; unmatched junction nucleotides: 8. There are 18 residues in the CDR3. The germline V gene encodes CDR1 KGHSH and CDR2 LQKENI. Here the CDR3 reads CASSPSGQGFYSNQPQHF. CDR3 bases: TGTGCCAGCTCACCATCAGGACAGGGGTTTTATAGCAATCAGCCCCAGCATTTT. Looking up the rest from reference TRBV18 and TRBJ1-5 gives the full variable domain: NAGVMQNPRHLVRRRGQEARLRCSPMKGHSHVYWYRQLPEEGLKFMVYLQKENIIDESGMPKERFSAEFPKEGPSILRIQQVVRGDSAAYFCASSPSGQGFYSNQPQHFGDGTRLSIL.

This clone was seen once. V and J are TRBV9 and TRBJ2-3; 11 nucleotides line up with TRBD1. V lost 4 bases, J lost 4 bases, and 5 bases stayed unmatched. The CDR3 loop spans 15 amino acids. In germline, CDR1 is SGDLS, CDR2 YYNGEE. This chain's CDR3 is CASSPWTGGADTQYF. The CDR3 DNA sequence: TGTGCCAGCAGCCCTTGGACAGGGGGCGCAGATACGCAGTATTTT.

The CDR3 loop is CASSRTALANTEAFF. The CDR3 DNA sequence: TGCGCCAGCAGCCGGACAGCCCTAGCGAACACTGAAGCTTTCTTT. V is TRBV4-1 and J is TRBJ1-1, with D possibly TRBD1 on 6 matching bases. The CDR3 covers 15 residues. The germline V gene encodes CDR1 MGHRA and CDR2 YSYEKL. The germline V and J ends were trimmed by 4 bases and 1 base, with 13 bases remaining between them.

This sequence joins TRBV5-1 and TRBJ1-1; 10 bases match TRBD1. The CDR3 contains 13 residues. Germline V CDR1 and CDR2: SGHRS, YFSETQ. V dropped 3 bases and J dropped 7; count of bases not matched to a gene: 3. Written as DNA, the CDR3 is TGCGCCAGCAGCTCCTGGACAGGGGGTGAAGCTTTCTTT. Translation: CASSSWTGGEAFF. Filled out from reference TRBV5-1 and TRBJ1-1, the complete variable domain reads KAGVTQTPRYLIKTRGQQVTLSCSPISGHRSVSWYQQTPGQGLQFLFEYFSETQRNKGNFPGRFSGRQFSNSRSEMNVSTLELGDSALYLCASSSWTGGEAFFGQGTRLTVV.

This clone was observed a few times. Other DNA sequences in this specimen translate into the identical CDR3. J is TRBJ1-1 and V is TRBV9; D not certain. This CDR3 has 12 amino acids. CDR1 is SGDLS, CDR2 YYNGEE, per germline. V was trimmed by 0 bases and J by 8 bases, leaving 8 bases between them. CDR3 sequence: CASSVVGGEAFF. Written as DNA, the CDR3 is TGTGCCAGCAGCGTAGTAGGCGGAGAAGCTTTCTTT.

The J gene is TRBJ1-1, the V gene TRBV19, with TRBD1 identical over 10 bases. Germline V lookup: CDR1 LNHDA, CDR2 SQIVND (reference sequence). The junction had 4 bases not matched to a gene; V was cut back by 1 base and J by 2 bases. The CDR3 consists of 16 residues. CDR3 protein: CASSIGTGGGNTEAFF. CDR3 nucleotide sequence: TGTGCCAGTAGTATAGGGACAGGGGGTGGAAACACTGAAGCTTTCTTT.

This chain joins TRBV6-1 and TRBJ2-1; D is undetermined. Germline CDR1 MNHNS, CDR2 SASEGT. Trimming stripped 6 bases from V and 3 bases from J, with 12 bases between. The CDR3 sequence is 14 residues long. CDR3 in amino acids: CASRKGTHYNEQFF. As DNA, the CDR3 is TGTGCCAGCAGAAAGGGTACCCACTACAATGAGCAGTTCTTC.

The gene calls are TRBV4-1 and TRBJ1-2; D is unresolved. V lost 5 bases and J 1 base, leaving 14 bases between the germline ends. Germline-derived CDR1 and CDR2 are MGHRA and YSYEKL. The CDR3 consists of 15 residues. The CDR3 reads CASSSLSGSNYGYTF. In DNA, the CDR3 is TGCGCCAGCAGCTCTCTTTCGGGGAGTAACTATGGCTACACCTTC.

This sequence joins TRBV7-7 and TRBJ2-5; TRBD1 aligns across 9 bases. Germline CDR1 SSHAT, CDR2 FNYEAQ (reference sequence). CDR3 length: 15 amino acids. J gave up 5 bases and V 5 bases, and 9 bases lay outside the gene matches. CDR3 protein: CASSRRTGDAETQYF. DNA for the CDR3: TGTGCCAGCAGCCGTCGGACAGGGGATGCGGAGACCCAGTACTTC.

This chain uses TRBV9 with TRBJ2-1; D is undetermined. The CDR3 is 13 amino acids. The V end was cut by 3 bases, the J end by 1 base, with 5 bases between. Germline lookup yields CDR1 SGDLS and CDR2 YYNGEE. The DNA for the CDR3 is TGTGCCAGCAGCGGCCTTTCCTACAATGAGCAGTTCTTC. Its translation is CASSGLSYNEQFF.

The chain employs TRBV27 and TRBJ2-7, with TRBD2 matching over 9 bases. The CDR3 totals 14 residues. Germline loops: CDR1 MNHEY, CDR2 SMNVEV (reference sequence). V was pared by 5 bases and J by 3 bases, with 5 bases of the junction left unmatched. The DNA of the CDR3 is TGTGCCAGCAGTATAATTAGCGGGAGCTACGAGCAGTACTTC. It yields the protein CASSIISGSYEQYF.

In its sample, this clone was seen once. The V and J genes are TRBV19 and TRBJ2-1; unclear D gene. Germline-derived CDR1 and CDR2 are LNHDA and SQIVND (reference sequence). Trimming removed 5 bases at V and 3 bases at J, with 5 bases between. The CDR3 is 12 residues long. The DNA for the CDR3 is TGTGCCAGTAGTTTTAACTACAATGAGCAGTTCTTC. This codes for CASSFNYNEQFF.

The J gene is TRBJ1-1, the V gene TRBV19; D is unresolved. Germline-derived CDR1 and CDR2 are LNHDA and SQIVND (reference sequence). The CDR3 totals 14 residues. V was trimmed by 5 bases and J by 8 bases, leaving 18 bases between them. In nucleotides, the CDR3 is TGTGCCAGTAGTCCCTTGGACGGTCGAGAGGAAGCTTTCTTT. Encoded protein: CASSPLDGREEAFF.

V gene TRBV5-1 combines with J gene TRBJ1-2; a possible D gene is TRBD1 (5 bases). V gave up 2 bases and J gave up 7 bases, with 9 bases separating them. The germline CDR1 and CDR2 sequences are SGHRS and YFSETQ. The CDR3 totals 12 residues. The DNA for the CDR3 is TGCGCCAGCAGCTTTGAGGGGTTTGGCTACACCTTC. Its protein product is CASSFEGFGYTF. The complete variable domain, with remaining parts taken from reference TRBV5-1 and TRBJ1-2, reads KAGVTQTPRYLIKTRGQQVTLSCSPISGHRSVSWYQQTPGQGLQFLFEYFSETQRNKGNFPGRFSGRQFSNSRSEMNVSTLELGDSALYLCASSFEGFGYTFGSGTRLTVV.

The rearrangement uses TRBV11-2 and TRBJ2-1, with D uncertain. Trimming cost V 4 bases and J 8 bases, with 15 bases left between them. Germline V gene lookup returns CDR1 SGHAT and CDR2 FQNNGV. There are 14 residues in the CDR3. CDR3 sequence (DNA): TGTGCCAGCAGCTCGTTGGTCCTCGGGTATGAGCAGTTCTTC. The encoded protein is CASSSLVLGYEQFF.